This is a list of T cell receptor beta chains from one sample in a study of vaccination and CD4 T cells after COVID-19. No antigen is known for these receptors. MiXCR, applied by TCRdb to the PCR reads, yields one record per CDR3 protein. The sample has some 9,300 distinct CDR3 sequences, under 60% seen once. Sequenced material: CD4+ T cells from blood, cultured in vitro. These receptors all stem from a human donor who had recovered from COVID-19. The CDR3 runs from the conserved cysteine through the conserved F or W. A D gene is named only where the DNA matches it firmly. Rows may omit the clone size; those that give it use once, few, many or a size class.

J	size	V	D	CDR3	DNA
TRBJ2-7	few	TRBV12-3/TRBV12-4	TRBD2	CASRHSGRNSYEQYF	TGTGCCAGCAGGCATAGCGGGAGGAACTCCTACGAGCAGTACTTC
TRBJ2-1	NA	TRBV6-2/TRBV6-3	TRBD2	CASSDRTSGRALYNEQFF	TGTGCCAGCAGCGACCGGACTAGCGGGAGGGCCCTCTACAATGAGCAGTTCTTC
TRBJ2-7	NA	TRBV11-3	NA	CASSLLASGFYEQYF	TGTGCCAGCAGCTTATTGGCGTCGGGGTTTTACGAGCAGTACTTC
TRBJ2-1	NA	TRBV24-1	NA	CATDQGREQFF	TGTGCCACCGATCAGGGCCGCGAGCAGTTCTTC
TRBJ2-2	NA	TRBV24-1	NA	CATSDSNRVNTGELFF	TGTGCCACCAGTGATTCAAACAGGGTGAACACCGGGGAGCTGTTTTTT
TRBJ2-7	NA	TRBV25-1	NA	CASSETLSSYEQYF	TGTGCCAGCAGTGAAACTCTCAGCTCCTACGAGCAGTACTTC
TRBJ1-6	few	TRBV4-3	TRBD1	CASSHQGQADSPLHF	TGCGCCAGCAGCCACCAGGGACAGGCGGATTCACCCCTCCACTTT
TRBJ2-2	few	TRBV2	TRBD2	CASRQLAGGLVGELFF	TGTGCCAGCAGGCAACTAGCGGGGGGGCTTGTCGGGGAGCTGTTTTTT
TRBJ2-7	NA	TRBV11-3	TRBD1	CASSYRRDRGYEQYF	TGTGCCAGCAGCTACCGCCGGGACAGGGGGTACGAGCAGTACTTC
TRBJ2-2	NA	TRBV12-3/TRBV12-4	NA	CASDTGMAGELFF	TGTGCCAGTGATACAGGGATGGCCGGGGAGCTGTTTTTT
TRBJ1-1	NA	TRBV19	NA	CASQWYTEAFF	TGTGCCAGTCAGTGGTACACTGAAGCTTTCTTT
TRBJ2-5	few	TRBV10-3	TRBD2	CAIGHSGDGETQYF	TGTGCCATCGGGCATAGCGGGGACGGGGAGACCCAGTACTTC
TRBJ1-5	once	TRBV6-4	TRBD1	CASTTWGQLNQPQHF	TGTGCCAGCACCACGTGGGGACAGCTCAATCAGCCCCAGCATTTT
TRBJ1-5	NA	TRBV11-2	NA	CASSLDPGLNQPQHF	TGTGCCAGCAGCTTAGACCCGGGATTAAATCAGCCCCAGCATTTT
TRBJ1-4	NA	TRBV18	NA	CASSPTGSQGEKLFF	TGTGCCAGCTCACCAACCGGCAGTCAGGGTGAAAAACTGTTTTTT
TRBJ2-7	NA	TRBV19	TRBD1	CASSILDRPYEQYF	TGTGCCAGTAGTATTCTGGACAGGCCCTACGAGCAGTACTTC
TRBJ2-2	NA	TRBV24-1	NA	CATSDLGLSDLNTGELFF	TGTGCCACCAGTGATTTGGGTTTGTCGGATTTGAACACCGGGGAGCTGTTTTTT
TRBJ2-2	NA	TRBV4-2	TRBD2	CASSHPERGGGELFF	TGTGCCAGCAGCCATCCCGAGCGGGGCGGCGGGGAGCTGTTTTTT
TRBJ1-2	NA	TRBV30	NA	CAWSASGGYTF	TGTGCCTGGAGCGCCTCAGGAGGCTACACCTTC
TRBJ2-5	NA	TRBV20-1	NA	CSASPLSAQETQYF	TGCAGTGCTAGTCCGCTATCAGCCCAAGAGACCCAGTACTTC
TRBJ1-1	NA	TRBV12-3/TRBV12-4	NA	CASSFGARLNTEAFF	TGTGCCAGCAGTTTTGGTGCCAGATTGAACACTGAAGCTTTCTTT
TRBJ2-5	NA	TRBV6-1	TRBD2	CASRLAGVGETQYF	TGTGCCAGCAGACTAGCGGGAGTTGGAGAGACCCAGTACTTC
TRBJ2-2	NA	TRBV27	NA	CASSLSGPPPGELFF	TGTGCCAGCAGTTTATCGGGGCCGCCCCCCGGGGAGCTGTTTTTT
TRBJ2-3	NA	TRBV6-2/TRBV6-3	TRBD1	CASIDRGAGTDTQYF	TGTGCCAGCATTGACAGGGGGGCCGGCACAGATACGCAGTATTTT
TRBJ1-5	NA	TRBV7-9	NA	CASSFGPDQPQHF	TGTGCCAGCAGCTTTGGGCCGGATCAGCCCCAGCATTTT
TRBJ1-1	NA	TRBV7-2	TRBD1	CASSTGQGIEAFF	TGTGCCAGCAGCACGGGACAGGGGATTGAAGCTTTCTTT
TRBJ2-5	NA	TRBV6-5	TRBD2	CASSYWGAGGSGETQYF	TGTGCCAGCAGTTATTGGGGAGCGGGGGGGTCCGGAGAGACCCAGTACTTC
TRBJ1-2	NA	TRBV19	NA	CASSIRDTGRGYTF	TGTGCCAGTAGTATCCGGGACACCGGCCGTGGCTACACCTTC
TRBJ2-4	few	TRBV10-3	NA	CAISEWAENIQYF	TGTGCCATCAGTGAGTGGGCCGAAAACATTCAGTACTTC
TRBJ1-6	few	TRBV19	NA	CASSPGIIYNSPLHF	TGTGCCAGTAGTCCCGGGATAATCTACAATTCACCCCTCCACTTT
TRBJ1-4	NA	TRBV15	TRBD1	CASTYRGRREKLFF	TGTGCCAGCACGTACAGGGGGAGGAGAGAAAAACTGTTTTTT
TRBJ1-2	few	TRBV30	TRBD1	CAWRRGLDYGYTF	TGTGCCTGGAGGAGGGGGCTCGACTATGGCTACACCTTC
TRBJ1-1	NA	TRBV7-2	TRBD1	CASSRDRNTEAFF	TGTGCCAGCAGCCGGGACAGGAACACTGAAGCTTTCTTT
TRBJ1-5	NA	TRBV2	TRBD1	CASRSGAGGQPQHF	TGTGCCAGCAGGTCCGGGGCAGGGGGCCAGCCCCAGCATTTT
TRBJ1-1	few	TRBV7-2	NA	CASSLASYTEAFF	TGTGCCAGCAGCTTAGCTTCTTACACTGAAGCTTTCTTT
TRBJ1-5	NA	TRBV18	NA	CASSPQGNQPQHF	TGTGCCAGCTCACCGCAGGGCAATCAGCCCCAGCATTTT
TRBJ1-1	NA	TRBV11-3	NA	CASSPPGEGTEAFF	TGTGCCAGCAGCCCCCCGGGGGAGGGGACTGAAGCTTTCTTT
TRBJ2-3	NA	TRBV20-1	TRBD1	CSASPLGQFFVTDTQYF	TGCAGTGCTAGTCCGCTGGGACAGTTTTTCGTCACAGATACGCAGTATTTT
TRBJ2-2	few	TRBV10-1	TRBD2	CASSEKQRENTGELFF	TGCGCCAGCAGTGAGAAACAGCGGGAGAACACCGGGGAGCTGTTTTTT
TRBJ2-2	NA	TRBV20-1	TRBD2	CSARDPSGGLANTGELFF	TGCAGTGCTAGAGATCCCAGCGGGGGACTCGCGAACACCGGGGAGCTGTTTTTT
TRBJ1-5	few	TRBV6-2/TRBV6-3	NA	CASSKTGTWGQPQHF	TGTGCCAGCAGCAAGACGGGAACTTGGGGGCAGCCCCAGCATTTT
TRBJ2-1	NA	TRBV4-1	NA	CASSQDLLGVYNEQFF	TGCGCCAGCAGCCAAGATCTTTTGGGGGTTTACAATGAGCAGTTCTTC
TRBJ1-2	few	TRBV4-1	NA	CASSQAPTGDYGYTF	TGCGCCAGCAGCCAAGCCCCGACAGGAGATTATGGCTACACCTTC
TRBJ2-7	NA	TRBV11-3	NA	CASSTSYEQYF	TGTGCCAGCAGCACTAGTTACGAGCAGTACTTC
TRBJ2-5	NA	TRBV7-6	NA	CASSLGLMETQYF	TGTGCCAGCAGCTTAGGACTGATGGAGACCCAGTACTTC
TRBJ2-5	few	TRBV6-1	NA	CASSEGNSRGAQYF	TGTGCCAGCAGTGAGGGGAACTCAAGAGGGGCCCAGTACTTC
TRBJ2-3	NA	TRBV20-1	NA	CSARDIGDTQYF	TGCAGTGCTAGAGATATAGGAGATACGCAGTATTTT
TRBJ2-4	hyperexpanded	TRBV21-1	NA	CASFRGIQYF	TGTGCCAGCTTCCGGGGCATTCAGTACTTC
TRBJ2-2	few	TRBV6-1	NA	CASRGTGELFF	TGTGCCAGCAGAGGCACCGGGGAGCTGTTTTTT
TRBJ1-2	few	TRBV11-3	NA	CASSLEGRDGNYGYTF	TGTGCCAGCAGCTTAGAGGGCAGGGACGGTAACTATGGCTACACCTTC
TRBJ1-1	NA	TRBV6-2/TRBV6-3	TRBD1	CASSYVGTGGRNTEAFF	TGTGCCAGCAGTTACGTTGGGACAGGGGGAAGGAACACTGAAGCTTTCTTT
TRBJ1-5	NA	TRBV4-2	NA	CASSNRDTNSNQPQHF	TGTGCCAGCAGCAACCGGGATACGAATAGCAATCAGCCCCAGCATTTT